These T cell receptor beta chains were read from a single sample in a study of cytomegalovirus exposure and HLA in healthy donors. TCRdb keeps only in-frame clones here, not all; method: immunoSEQ multiplex PCR. The table has approximately 150,000 clones, about 90% seen once; the top ten hold about 2.9%. Sequenced sample: PBMCs. Every receptor here comes from a woman between 18 and 29 years old in good health and CMV-seropositive. Both conserved end residues are part of each CDR3. Fields, in order: clone size, D gene, J gene, V gene, CDR3 DNA, CDR3 protein. The D gene is left open where the match is weak. Size is stated for part of the rows, as once, few or many counts, or as a class when the clone is expanded.

size: -; D: TRBD1; J: TRBJ1-5; V: TRBV19; DNA: TGTGCCAGTAGTACGGGACAGGGGAGAGGTCAGCCCCAGCATTTT; CDR3: CASSTGQGRGQPQHF
size: -; D: -; J: TRBJ1-2; V: TRBV5-8; DNA: TGTGCCAGCAGCTTGTCAGCGCGCTATGGCTACACCTTC; CDR3: CASSLSARYGYTF
size: -; D: -; J: TRBJ1-2; V: TRBV5-1; DNA: TGCGCCAGCAGCTTGGCGTCCTTCTATGGCTACACCTTC; CDR3: CASSLASFYGYTF
size: -; D: -; J: TRBJ1-4; V: TRBV19; DNA: TGTGCCAGTAGTATCATAGCTGACGAAAAACTGTTTTTT; CDR3: CASSIIADEKLFF
size: few; D: -; J: TRBJ2-7; V: TRBV27; DNA: TGTGCCAGCAGTCCGTACGAGCAGTACTTC; CDR3: CASSPYEQYF
size: once; D: TRBD2; J: TRBJ2-3; V: TRBV28; DNA: TGTGCCAGCAGTTTCCCCCTACGACTAGCGGGAACGTCTACGCAGTATTTT; CDR3: CASSFPLRLAGTSTQYF
size: -; D: TRBD2; J: TRBJ2-7; V: TRBV9; DNA: TGTGCCAGCAGCATTAGCGGGAACAACTACGAGCAGTACTTC; CDR3: CASSISGNNYEQYF
size: few; D: -; J: TRBJ2-7; V: TRBV2; DNA: TGTGCCAGCAGCCATGGACAGTCCTACGAGCAGTACTTC; CDR3: CASSHGQSYEQYF
size: -; D: -; J: TRBJ1-2; V: TRBV6-1; DNA: TGTGCCAGCAGTGACACGGGACGGGGGTTGGTTGGCTACACCTTC; CDR3: CASSDTGRGLVGYTF
size: -; D: TRBD2; J: TRBJ2-1; V: TRBV7-2; DNA: TGTGCCAGCAGCACCCTGGCGGGAGGGCTTCGGCTTAATGAGCAGTTCTTC; CDR3: CASSTLAGGLRLNEQFF
size: -; D: TRBD1; J: TRBJ1-4; V: TRBV4-3; DNA: TGCGCCAGCAGCCAAGAGCTCGGACAGGGTGTTGAAAAACTGTTTTTT; CDR3: CASSQELGQGVEKLFF
size: -; D: -; J: TRBJ2-3; V: TRBV27; DNA: TGTGCCAGCAGGCGGGACGGAACAGATACGCAGTATTTT; CDR3: CASRRDGTDTQYF
size: once; D: TRBD2; J: TRBJ2-2; V: TRBV6-5; DNA: TGTGCCAGCAGCTATCTAGCGGGATCTGGGGAGCTGTTTTTT; CDR3: CASSYLAGSGELFF
size: -; D: -; J: TRBJ1-2; V: TRBV21-1; DNA: TGTGCCAGCAGCAAAGAATCGAGGCGGGGGGTCTATGGCTACACCTTC; CDR3: CASSKESRRGVYGYTF
size: -; D: TRBD2; J: TRBJ2-2; V: TRBV11-1; DNA: TGTGCCAGCAGCTTATTTACTAGCGGGATCCCAGCGAACACCGGGGAGCTGTTTTTT; CDR3: CASSLFTSGIPANTGELFF
size: -; D: TRBD2; J: TRBJ2-2; V: TRBV4-1; DNA: TGCGCCAGCAGCCAAGTCACGGGAGGGTACACCGGGGAGCTGTTTTTT; CDR3: CASSQVTGGYTGELFF
size: -; D: -; J: TRBJ1-3; V: TRBV11-2; DNA: TGTGCCAGCAGTAAAATCTCTGGAAACACCATATATTTT; CDR3: CASSKISGNTIYF
size: -; D: -; J: TRBJ2-3; V: TRBV5-1; DNA: TGCGCCAGCAGCTTGGAGGACACCCCAGATACGCAGTATTTT; CDR3: CASSLEDTPDTQYF
size: -; D: -; J: TRBJ1-5; V: TRBV7-2; DNA: TGTGCCAGCAGCTTAGGTGGGGCATCTAGCAATCAGCCCCAGCATTTT; CDR3: CASSLGGASSNQPQHF
size: -; D: -; J: TRBJ2-1; V: TRBV25-1; DNA: TGTGCCAGCACCAAGAGGAATGAGCAGTTCTTC; CDR3: CASTKRNEQFF
size: -; D: TRBD2; J: TRBJ2-1; V: TRBV28; DNA: TGTGCCAGCAGTTCTGGGACTAGCGGGAGGGCCTACAATGAGCAGTTCTTC; CDR3: CASSSGTSGRAYNEQFF
size: once; D: TRBD1; J: TRBJ2-5; V: TRBV18; DNA: TGTGCCAGCTCACCGTCTCAAAGACAGGGCGGAGAGACCCAGTACTTC; CDR3: CASSPSQRQGGETQYF
size: -; D: -; J: TRBJ2-3; V: TRBV5-1; DNA: TGCGCCAGCAGCTCTAAAGGGACTTTCCGCACAGATACGCAGTATTTT; CDR3: CASSSKGTFRTDTQYF
size: -; D: -; J: TRBJ2-5; V: TRBV28; DNA: TGTGCCAGCACCCCCGGCGGTGAATTGGAGACCCAGTACTTC; CDR3: CASTPGGELETQYF